One and the same sample provided the 26 T cell receptor beta chains below, sequenced in a study of blood T cell repertoires in COVID-19. Profiling relied on immunoSEQ multiplex PCR, and the TCRdb table lists in-frame clones only, not all of them. The repertoire holds roughly 50,000 clones, with roughly 80% as singletons. The sequenced sample consisted of peripheral blood. The receptors come from a woman aged 55-70 years with acute or convalescent COVID-19.

The rearrangement uses TRBV14 and TRBJ2-2; TRBD1 might be the D (5 bases). Germline V lookup: CDR1 SGHDN, CDR2 FVKESK. This CDR3 has 13 residues. V lost 3 bases to trimming and J lost 6 bases, with 8 bases between them. CDR3 protein: CASSQLGPGELFF. The CDR3 DNA reads TGTGCCAGCAGCCAGTTGGGGCCCGGGGAGCTGTTTTTT.

This clone was picked up a small number of times. The chain couples TRBV11-3 to TRBJ2-1; 8 nucleotides line up with TRBD1. V shed 3 bases and J 4 bases; nucleotides not matched to a gene: 5. Germline values: CDR1 SGHNT, CDR2 YENEEA. This CDR3 region has 15 residues. In DNA, the CDR3 is TGTGCCAGCAGCTTGGGGACAGGCCAATACAATGAGCAGTTCTTC. Translation gives CASSLGTGQYNEQFF.

The V and J genes are TRBV7-2 and TRBJ2-1; 7 bases line up with TRBD2. There are 15 residues in the CDR3. The germline V gene has CDR1 SGHTA and CDR2 FQGNSA. The ends lost 3 bases at V and 2 bases at J; junction bases unmatched: 4. DNA of the CDR3: TGTGCCAGCAGCTTGGGGAGGGGAACCTACAATGAGCAGTTCTTC. Protein: CASSLGRGTYNEQFF.

This clone occurred a few times. The V gene is TRBV2, the J gene TRBJ2-7, with D perhaps TRBD1 (6 bases). The CDR3 covers 13 residues. Germline CDR1 SNHLY, CDR2 FYNNEI. The V end was cut by 4 bases, the J end by 2 bases, with 9 bases between. The DNA of the CDR3 is TGTGCCAGCAGTGTGGGGACAACCTACGAGCAGTACTTC. This gives the protein CASSVGTTYEQYF.

Here the CDR3 reads CASSLAGNRGGTQYF. CDR3 coding DNA: TGTGCCAGCAGTTTAGCGGGGAATCGGGGAGGTACGCAGTATTTT. This rearrangement joins TRBV28 to TRBJ2-3; tentatively, D is TRBD2 (6 bases). Germline V CDR1 and CDR2: MDHEN, SYDVKM. Trimming removed 2 bases from V and 8 bases from J, with 17 bases in between. The CDR3 sequence is 15 residues long.

The chain carries TRBV25-1 and TRBJ2-7; 7 nucleotides align to TRBD1. The CDR3 has 14 residues. From germline, CDR1 is MGHDK and CDR2 SYGVNS. V lost 6 bases to trimming and J lost 2 bases; unmatched junction nucleotides: 7. CDR3 sequence (DNA): TGTGCCAGCAGGGACGGGGACAGAGCCTACGAGCAGTACTTC. Translating it yields CASRDGDRAYEQYF.

V is TRBV9 and J is TRBJ2-7; D is unresolved. Trimming removed 0 bases at V and 0 bases at J, with 13 bases between. This CDR3 contains 16 residues. The germline gives CDR1 SGDLS, CDR2 YYNGEE. CDR3 in amino acids: CASSVVPRYLSYEQYF. In nucleotides, the CDR3 is TGTGCCAGCAGCGTAGTACCCAGGTACCTCTCCTACGAGCAGTACTTC.

The chain carries TRBV7-8 and TRBJ2-2; the D is unclear. The length of the CDR3 is 17 residues. V was trimmed by 4 bases and J by 1 base, leaving 16 bases between them. From germline, CDR1 is SGHVS and CDR2 FQNEAQ. The CDR3: CASSYPLGRQNTGELFF. CDR3 DNA sequence: TGTGCCAGCAGCTACCCCCTTGGCAGACAGAACACCGGGGAGCTGTTTTTT.

The chain combines TRBV3-1 (or the pseudogene TRBV3-2) with TRBJ2-7; TRBD1 agrees at 7 bases. The trim removed 4 bases at V and 3 bases at J, leaving 15 bases unmatched. Germline loops: CDR1 LGHDT, CDR2 YNNKEL (reference sequence). This CDR3 has 17 amino acids. The CDR3 nucleotides read TGTGCCAGCAGCCCTTGGGGACAGCCTTCGAGGGACTACGAGCAGTACTTC. It codes for CASSPWGQPSRDYEQYF.

The V and J genes are TRBV6-5 and TRBJ1-1; TRBD1 matches 7 bases. The germline V gene encodes CDR1 MNHEY and CDR2 SVGAGI. The CDR3 is 16 residues long. Unmatched junction bases numbered 13, after V lost 3 bases and J lost 6 bases. Here the CDR3 DNA reads TGTGCCAGCAGTTATCGGGACAGCAACGGGGCCGCTGAAGCTTTCTTT. Encoded protein: CASSYRDSNGAAEAFF.

This clone was observed a single time. The chain is built from TRBV5-8 and TRBJ1-2, with D hard to call. CDR3 length: 13 residues. CDR1 SGHTS and CDR2 YDEGEE come from the germline V gene. The V end was cut by 3 bases, the J end by 8 bases, with 14 bases between. The CDR3 region is CASSWVGVYGYTF. In DNA form, the CDR3 reads TGTGCCAGCAGCTGGGTCGGGGTTTACGGCTACACCTTC.

V is TRBV5-6 and J is TRBJ2-5; no clear D gene. This CDR3 contains 15 residues. The ends were cut back, 2 bases at V and 0 bases at J, with 11 bases in the middle. CDR1 and CDR2 (germline): SGHDT, YYEEEE. The CDR3, as DNA: TGTGCCAGCAGCTTTTCTGGCGGAGACCAAGAGACCCAGTACTTC. Residues: CASSFSGGDQETQYF.

V is TRBV6-2 or TRBV6-3 and J is TRBJ1-5; the D gene is possibly TRBD1 (6 bases). The germline V gene encodes CDR1 MNHEY and CDR2 SVGEGT. The CDR3 has 15 amino acids. The V gene lost 2 bases and the J gene lost 2 bases, with 10 bases spanning the gap. CDR3 DNA sequence: TGTGCCAGCAGTTACACATCAGGGGGCAATCAGCCCCAGCATTTT. It specifies CASSYTSGGNQPQHF.

The chain combines TRBV6-5 with TRBJ2-6; possibly TRBD1 for D (6 bases). Deletions cut 6 bases from V and 2 bases from J, with 11 bases between. The CDR3 spans 15 residues. Per the germline V gene, CDR1 is MNHEY and CDR2 is SVGAGI. CDR3 sequence: CASSTGSAGANVLTF. In nucleotides, the CDR3 is TGTGCCAGCAGCACAGGGTCTGCTGGGGCCAACGTCCTGACTTTC.

V usage is TRBV29-1 and J usage is TRBJ1-4; the match to TRBD1 covers 7 bases. Per germline, CDR1 SQVTM and CDR2 ANQGSEA. Trimming cost V 1 base and J 10 bases; bases outside gene matches: 6. This CDR3 comprises 13 residues. CDR3 sequence (DNA): TGCAGCGTTGAAGGGGACAGAGGGGGAAAACTGTTTTTT. The encoded protein is CSVEGDRGGKLFF.

V is TRBV29-1 and J is TRBJ2-7, with TRBD2 identical over 12 bases. Trimming cost V 3 bases and J 2 bases; bases outside gene matches: 8. This CDR3 region has 16 residues. Germline-derived CDR1 and CDR2 are SQVTM and ANQGSEA. The CDR3 reads CSVDGLAGGRTYEQYF. The CDR3 DNA reads as TGCAGCGTTGATGGGCTAGCGGGAGGGCGAACCTACGAGCAGTACTTC.

This clone was seen a handful of times. The gene calls are TRBV9 and TRBJ2-7; TRBD1 is a possible D gene (5 bases). The CDR3 totals 14 residues. Trimming cost V 0 bases and J 2 bases, with 9 bases left between them. Germline CDR1 reads SGDLS; CDR2 reads YYNGEE. CDR3 protein: CASSVDPGTYEQYF. The CDR3 DNA sequence: TGTGCCAGCAGCGTAGACCCAGGGACCTACGAGCAGTACTTC.

The chain recombines TRBV24-1 with TRBJ2-5, with D tentatively TRBD2 (5 bases). The CDR3 runs to 16 residues. The germline V gene encodes CDR1 KGHDR and CDR2 SFDVKD. The ends were cut back, 8 bases at V and 3 bases at J, with 21 bases in the middle. The CDR3 coding sequence is TGTGCCACCACTCCTCACGAGCGGTGGACCGAAGAGACCCAGTACTTC. It encodes CATTPHERWTEETQYF.

This clone has only a few counts. The chain employs TRBV3-1 (or the pseudogene TRBV3-2) and TRBJ1-6; 8 nucleotides match TRBD1. Germline assignment: CDR1 LGHDT and CDR2 YNNKEL (reference sequence). J lost 8 bases, V lost 5 bases, and 5 bases had no gene match. CDR3 length equals 14 residues. The CDR3 here is CASSVGQGHSPLHF. The CDR3 DNA is TGTGCCAGCAGCGTTGGACAGGGCCATTCACCCCTCCACTTT.

This clone showed up just a few times. The gene calls are TRBV14 and TRBJ1-6; D unclear. There are 14 residues in the CDR3. The V and J ends lost 1 base and 7 bases respectively, with 8 bases between them. Germline assignment: CDR1 SGHDN and CDR2 FVKESK. The CDR3 reads CASSQVEGNSPLHF. CDR3 DNA sequence: TGTGCCAGCAGCCAAGTCGAGGGCAATTCACCCCTCCACTTT.

J is TRBJ1-5 and V is TRBV3-1 (or the pseudogene TRBV3-2); D gene uncertain. V shed 1 base and J shed 5 bases, with 9 bases lying between them. This CDR3 is built from 14 residues. Germline values: CDR1 LGHDT, CDR2 YNNKEL (reference sequence). CDR3 amino acids: CASSQGWRDQPQHF. CDR3 DNA: TGTGCCAGCAGCCAAGGTTGGAGGGATCAGCCCCAGCATTTT.

The chain has TRBV9 and TRBJ1-3; 8 bases are a match to TRBD1. Germline trimming cut 5 bases from V and 3 bases from J; bases unmatched to any gene: 7. The CDR3 covers 15 residues. The germline V gene has CDR1 SGDLS and CDR2 YYNGEE. The CDR3 DNA follows: TGTGCCAGCAGATCCTCCACAGGGGGTGGAAACACCATATATTTT. Its protein product is CASRSSTGGGNTIYF. Full variable domain (remainder filled in from reference TRBV9 and TRBJ1-3): DSGVTQTPKHLITATGQRVTLRCSPRSGDLSVYWYQQSLDQGLQFLIQYYNGEERAKGNILERFSAQQFPDLHSELNLSSLELGDSALYFCASRSSTGGGNTIYFGEGSWLTVV.

This rearrangement joins TRBV6-5 to TRBJ2-7, with D possibly TRBD2 on 5 matching bases. From germline, CDR1 is MNHEY and CDR2 SVGAGI. Trimming shortened V by 6 bases and J by 3 bases, and 12 bases separated the two germline ends. The CDR3 loop spans 13 amino acids. The CDR3 is CASSGEGLYEQYF. The CDR3 region has the DNA TGTGCCAGCAGCGGCGAGGGCCTCTACGAGCAGTACTTC.

V gene TRBV6-4 combines with J gene TRBJ1-2; D might be TRBD1 (6 bases). The germline gives CDR1 MRHNA, CDR2 SNTAGT. The CDR3 length is 15 residues. V was pared by 0 bases and J by 2 bases, with 10 bases between. CDR3 residues: CASSDSGGPNYGYTF. The CDR3 DNA reads TGTGCCAGCAGTGACTCCGGGGGGCCAAACTATGGCTACACCTTC.

Comment on this clone: At one end, the junction sequence differs from germline, possibly due to a read error. The rearrangement links TRBV19 to TRBJ1-2, with 9 bases matching TRBD1. The CDR3 runs 14 residues. The germline V gene encodes CDR1 LNHDA and CDR2 SQIVND (reference sequence). The CDR3 nucleotides read TGTGCCAGTAGTATCGCGGACAGGGGAAGGGACTTCCACTTC. This translates into CASSIADRGRDFHF.

This chain joins TRBV27 and TRBJ2-2; D gene unclear. Trimming removed 3 bases at V and 0 bases at J, with 2 bases between. The V gene's germline CDR1 is MNHEY and CDR2 SMNVEV (reference sequence). The CDR3 has 13 residues. The CDR3 region has the DNA TGTGCCAGCAGTTTTACGAACACCGGGGAGCTGTTTTTT. It is translated as CASSFTNTGELFF.